Below, 17 T cell receptor beta chains from the same sample are listed, as sequenced in a study of T cell clonality in common variable immunodeficiency. The table came from immunoSEQ multiplex PCR; TCRdb's copy has only in-frame clones and leaves some out. The sample presents under 60,000 clones, none singletons. Sequencing was carried out using peripheral blood mononuclear cells. Receptors were obtained from a person aged 18 to 70 in good health.

This clone came up many times. The CDR3 DNA, read in part, is TGTGCCTGGAGCGAGGCTAGCCAGTTTTCGGCG. It encodes CAWSEASQFSA. The full CDR3 protein reads CAWSEASQFSAQYF. The chain combines TRBV30 with TRBJ2-3, with D possibly TRBD2 on 5 matching bases. The read ends 3 residues early relative to the CDR3; the germline J gene fills the gap. Germline loops: CDR1 GTSNPN, CDR2 SVGIG (reference sequence). The CDR3 sequence is 14 residues long.

This clone was detected ten times or more. The sequenced fragment ends 3 residues before the CDR3 boundary, so the rest is inferred from the germline J gene. The J gene is TRBJ1-1, the V gene TRBV7-8, with D maybe TRBD1 (5 bases). Germline V CDR1 and CDR2: SGHVS, FQNEAQ. V was pared by 4 bases and J by 4 bases, with 19 bases between. This CDR3 is built from 16 residues. The CDR3 reads CASSSIRGLGTTEAFF. CDR3 DNA (partial): TGTGCCAGCAGCTCTATCCGGGGGTTAGGCACCACTGAA.

This clone was seen many times. Coverage ceases 3 residues before the CDR3 finishes, and the germline J gene fills in the end. This chain joins TRBV4-2 and TRBJ2-7, with unresolved D. This CDR3 region has 15 residues. V was shortened by 1 base and J by 0 bases, with 10 bases between the two germline ends. CDR1 is LGHNA and CDR2 is YNFKEQ in the germline V gene. This CDR3 is CASSQAYHSSYEQYF. CDR3 DNA, as far as it was read: TGTGCCAGCAGCCAAGCATACCACAGCTCCTACGAG.

Concerning this clone itself: The read stops 3 residues short of the end of the CDR3; the missing end is completed from the germline J gene. The rearrangement links TRBV5-5 to TRBJ2-5; a weak D match, TRBD1 (6 bases). Germline-derived CDR1 and CDR2 are SGHKS and YYEKEE (reference sequence). The CDR3 loop spans 14 amino acids. Between the trimmed V and J ends, which lost 4 bases and 2 bases, there was a span of 12 bases. The CDR3 reads CASSTRTAQETQYF. The sequenced CDR3 bases are TGTGCCAGCAGCACCCGGACAGCGCAAGAGACC.

There are many counts of this clone. The CDR3 is cut off 3 residues early in the read; its end comes from the germline J gene. The chain employs TRBV30 and TRBJ2-1; D uncertain. The CDR3 length is 13 residues. Trimming took 2 bases from V and 2 from J, leaving 7 bases between them. Per the germline V gene, CDR1 is GTSNPN and CDR2 is SVGIG (reference sequence). This CDR3 is CAWSRATYNEQFF. The CDR3 bases that were read are TGTGCCTGGAGTCGAGCGACCTACAATGAG.

This clone was recorded at least ten times. One end of the junction fails to match germline, which may point to a read error. The read halts 3 residues ahead of the CDR3 end, with the missing end drawn from the germline J gene. The chain joins TRBV11-2 to TRBJ2-1; 7 bases map to TRBD1. The CDR3 extends over 15 amino acids. Looked up from germline, CDR1 is SGHAT and CDR2 is FQNNGV. The chain's CDR3 is CASSVDRVGVGEQFF. The DNA read from the CDR3 is TGTGCCAGCAGCGTAGACAGGGTTGGCGTCGGTGAG. The full variable domain, rest sourced from reference TRBV11-2 and TRBJ2-1, is EAGVAQSPRYKIIEKRQSVAFWCNPISGHATLYWYQQILGQGPKLLIQFQNNGVVDDSQLPKDRFSAERLKGVDSTLKIQPAKLEDSAVYLCASSVDRVGVGEQFFGPGTRLTVL.

Only a few counts were recorded for this clone. This could be a read error, since a much larger clone is one nucleotide away. The sequenced fragment ends 3 residues before the CDR3 boundary, so the rest is inferred from the germline J gene. The sample holds other DNA sequences that translate to the same CDR3. The V gene is TRBV11-2, the J gene TRBJ2-5, with 11 nucleotides matching TRBD2. Per the germline V gene, CDR1 is SGHAT and CDR2 is FQNNGV. The junction had 9 bases not matched to a gene; V was cut back by 7 bases and J by 5 bases. The CDR3 is 15 residues long. The CDR3 reads CASTGTSGRKETQYF. Incomplete CDR3 DNA: TGTGCCAGCACCGGGACTAGCGGTAGAAAGGAGACC.

The sample holds many counts of this clone. The read terminates 3 residues ahead of where the CDR3 ends, so the germline J gene completes it. V gene TRBV12-3 or TRBV12-4 combines with J gene TRBJ2-5; 9 nucleotides match TRBD2. This CDR3 region has 14 residues. Trimming cost V 1 base and J 3 bases; bases outside gene matches: 0. Incomplete CDR3 DNA: TGTGCCAGCAGTTTAGGGACTAGCGAAGAGACC. Protein: CASSLGTSEET. The whole CDR3 protein is CASSLGTSEETQYF.

There are many counts of this clone. The read halts 3 residues ahead of the CDR3 end, with the missing end drawn from the germline J gene. The rearrangement uses TRBV5-4 and TRBJ2-5; 9 bases map to TRBD1. The ends lost 2 bases at V and 5 bases at J; junction bases unmatched: 4. CDR1 is SGHNT, CDR2 YYREEE, per germline (reference sequence). The CDR3 has 14 amino acids. CDR3 DNA, as far as it was read: TGTGCCAGCAGCTTTGGACAGGGGAAGGAGACC. Amino acid sequence: CASSFGQGKET. The CDR3, in full, reads CASSFGQGKETQYF.

This clone has ten or more counts. The read terminates 3 residues ahead of where the CDR3 ends, so the germline J gene completes it. The chain is built from TRBV29-1 and TRBJ2-7, with TRBD1 matching over 8 bases. Germline V gene data show CDR1 as SQVTM and CDR2 as ANQGSEA. The V gene end was trimmed by 4 bases and the J gene end by 5 bases; junction bases not matched to a gene: 7. The CDR3 has 13 residues. Partial CDR3 DNA: TGCAGCGTTGGGTCCAGGGACAGGAACGAG. It specifies CSVGSRDRNE. The full CDR3 protein reads CSVGSRDRNEQYF.

Ten or more counts support this clone. The sequence runs out 3 residues before the end of the CDR3; the remainder is reconstructed from the germline J gene. V is TRBV20-1 and J is TRBJ2-2; possibly TRBD2 for D (6 bases). CDR1 is DFQATT, CDR2 SNEGSKA, per germline (reference sequence). Between the trimmed V and J ends, which lost 1 base and 0 bases, there was a span of 9 bases. The CDR3 spans 15 residues. The CDR3 DNA, read in part, is TGCAGTGCTAGAGGGGCGGGAACGAACACCGGGGAG. The encoded protein is CSARGAGTNTGE. The full CDR3 protein is CSARGAGTNTGELFF.

On this clone itself: Read data end 3 residues before the CDR3 end; the end is taken from the germline J gene. The V call is TRBV7-9, the J call TRBJ2-3; 8 bases map to TRBD2. This CDR3 has 12 residues. CDR1 and CDR2 (germline): SEHNR, FQNEAQ (reference sequence). The sequenced part of the CDR3 DNA is TGTGCCGGCGGCAGCGGGGGAGAGACG. Amino acids: CAGGSGGET. Given in full, the CDR3 is CAGGSGGETQYF.

This clone was detected ten times or more. Incomplete CDR3 DNA: TGTGCCATCAGTCCACAGGGGAATTCGTCACCC. It specifies CAISPQGNSSP. The entire CDR3 protein reads CAISPQGNSSPLHF. The chain carries TRBV10-3 and TRBJ1-6, with 7 nucleotides matching TRBD1. The sequenced fragment ends 3 residues before the CDR3 boundary, so the rest is inferred from the germline J gene. This CDR3 has 14 residues. Germline V lookup: CDR1 ENHRY, CDR2 SYGVKD. J gave up 10 bases and V 5 bases, and 8 bases lay outside the gene matches.

This clone appeared many times. The read is 3 residues too short to cover the CDR3 end, so that end is filled in from the germline J gene. The rearrangement links TRBV19 to TRBJ1-1; D is possibly TRBD1 (6 bases). This CDR3 is 15 amino acids long. Germline V gene sequence: CDR1 LNHDA, CDR2 SQIVND (reference sequence). Trimming pared 4 bases from V and 0 bases from J, leaving 12 bases between. The covered CDR3 bases are TGTGCCAGTAGTACCCGACAGGTTATGAACACTGAA. Encoded protein: CASSTRQVMNTE. The CDR3 reads in full as CASSTRQVMNTEAFF. Full variable domain (missing parts from reference TRBV19 and TRBJ1-1): DGGITQSPKYLFRKEGQNVTLSCEQNLNHDAMYWYRQDPGQGLRLIYYSQIVNDFQKGDIAEGYSVSREKKESFPLTVTSAQKNPTAFYLCASSTRQVMNTEAFFGQGTRLTVV.

This clone has at least ten counts. The read falls 3 residues short of the CDR3 end, and the missing part is taken from the germline J gene. The chain recombines TRBV7-3 with TRBJ2-7; D gene uncertain. The CDR3 is 15 amino acids. Germline lookup yields CDR1 SGHTA and CDR2 FQGTGA. V dropped 5 bases and J dropped 1 base, with 15 bases sitting between them. CDR3 bases read: TGTGCCAGCAGCCCAATGGGTGGGCCGTCCTACGAG. This translates into CASSPMGGPSYE. The full-length CDR3 reads as CASSPMGGPSYEQYF.

This clone was found many times. The CDR3 is cut off 3 residues early in the read; its end comes from the germline J gene. The rearrangement joins TRBV5-5 to TRBJ1-2; TRBD1 aligns across 7 bases. Germline V lookup: CDR1 SGHKS, CDR2 YYEKEE (reference sequence). The CDR3 runs 15 residues. J gave up 3 bases and V 0 bases, and 5 bases lay outside the gene matches. The sequenced part of the CDR3 DNA is TGTGCCAGCAGCTTGGGCCAGGGGGACCACTATGGC. Protein product: CASSLGQGDHYG. The whole CDR3 is CASSLGQGDHYGYTF. The full variable domain, its missing parts supplied by reference TRBV5-5 and TRBJ1-2, is DAGVTQSPTHLIKTRGQQVTLRCSPISGHKSVSWYQQVLGQGPQFIFQYYEKEERGRGNFPDRFSARQFPNYSSELNVNALLLGDSALYLCASSLGQGDHYGYTFGSGTRLTVV.

This clone is judged medium-sized. With the read ending 3 residues before the CDR3 end, the germline J gene is used to fill in that end. The chain links TRBV6-2 or TRBV6-3 to TRBJ2-3; D gene unclear. V was clipped by 7 bases and J by 2 bases, with 16 bases between them. The CDR3 has 15 amino acids. Germline CDR1 reads MNHEY; CDR2 reads SVGEGT. The part of the CDR3 DNA that was read is TGTGCCAGCACCGACTCCGACCTATCCACAGATACG. Translated: CASTDSDLSTDT. The full CDR3 protein reads CASTDSDLSTDTQYF.